Presented here are 9 T cell receptor beta chains from one specimen sequenced in a study of CD8 T cell repertoires and HIV-1 epitope variants. These TCRs' antigens remain unknown. TCRdb's table, derived via immunoSEQ multiplex PCR, lists solely in-frame clones and lacks some. The sample shows over 5,000 clones, roughly 60% of them seen only once. Material for sequencing was cultured CD8+ T cells derived from PBMCs. These receptors all stem from a male donor with HIV.

The chain has TRBV5-4 and TRBJ2-7, with D possibly TRBD2 on 6 matching bases. The V end was cut by 3 bases, the J end by 3 bases, with 16 bases between. Per germline, CDR1 SGHNT and CDR2 YYREEE (reference sequence). CDR3 length: 15 amino acids. DNA of the CDR3: TGTGCCAGCAGCTGGGGGGACGGTTCATACTACGAGCAGTACTTC. Encoded protein: CASSWGDGSYYEQYF.

This clone occurred a few times. The rearrangement links TRBV7-2 to TRBJ1-1; 8 bases map to TRBD1. J lost 8 bases, V lost 0 bases, and 2 bases had no gene match. CDR3 length equals 13 residues. Per the germline V gene, CDR1 is SGHTA and CDR2 is FQGNSA. The CDR3: CASSLATGAEAFF. The CDR3 coding sequence is TGTGCCAGCAGCTTAGCGACAGGGGCCGAAGCTTTCTTT.

This clone appeared a few times. V and J are TRBV27 and TRBJ2-2; D call uncertain. This CDR3 is 12 amino acids long. Trimming cost V 6 bases and J 5 bases, with 7 bases left between them. The germline gives CDR1 MNHEY, CDR2 SMNVEV (reference sequence). CDR3 amino acids: CASRVGTGELFF. The DNA of the CDR3 is TGTGCCAGCAGGGTCGGGACCGGGGAGCTGTTTTTT.

V gene TRBV13 combines with J gene TRBJ2-1; 13 nucleotides line up with TRBD2. The CDR3 is 15 residues long. Germline trimming cut 5 bases from V and 10 bases from J; bases unmatched to any gene: 8. Germline loops: CDR1 PRHDT, CDR2 FYEKMQ (reference sequence). CDR3 loop: CASSPQGLAGDEQFF. The CDR3 DNA reads as TGTGCCAGCAGCCCCCAAGGACTAGCGGGAGACGAGCAGTTCTTC.

V gene TRBV4-3 combines with J gene TRBJ1-1; D possibly corresponds to TRBD1 (5 bases). The CDR3 loop spans 15 amino acids. Germline V CDR1 and CDR2: LGHNA, YSLEER. Trimming removed 0 bases from V and 0 bases from J, with 8 bases in between. The CDR3, as DNA: TGCGCCAGCAGCCAAGAACTGGGACTGAACACTGAAGCTTTCTTT. Translating gives CASSQELGLNTEAFF.

This clone was recorded once. The chain uses TRBV6-5 and TRBJ2-7; 7 bases line up with TRBD1. From germline, CDR1 is MNHEY and CDR2 SVGAGI. There are 14 residues in the CDR3. V lost 2 bases and J lost 3; bases outside the gene matches: 4. The CDR3 loop is CASSYVTGDYEQYF. The CDR3 DNA reads as TGTGCCAGCAGTTACGTCACAGGGGACTACGAGCAGTACTTC.

This clone was seen a handful of times. V usage is TRBV4-3 and J usage is TRBJ2-7; D unclear. V lost 2 bases, J lost 4 bases, and 9 bases lay in between. CDR1 and CDR2 from the germline V gene are LGHNA and YSLEER. This CDR3 comprises 13 residues. CDR3 in amino acids: CASSQFAEYEQYF. The CDR3, as DNA: TGCGCCAGCAGCCAATTTGCAGAGTACGAGCAGTACTTC.

This clone occurred a few times. This chain links TRBV29-1 with TRBJ2-7; no definite D call. The CDR3 is made up of 13 amino acids. Germline V CDR1 and CDR2: SQVTM, ANQGSEA. V was pared by 4 bases and J by 0 bases, with 10 bases between. The CDR3 spells CSVVTSSSYEQYF. The CDR3 region has the DNA TGCAGCGTTGTTACTTCCAGCTCCTACGAGCAGTACTTC.

The rearrangement links TRBV6-1 to TRBJ1-1; a weak D match, TRBD1 (6 bases). The germline gives CDR1 MNHNS, CDR2 SASEGT. The ends were cut back, 4 bases at V and 8 bases at J, with 11 bases in the middle. The CDR3 covers 12 residues. CDR3 region: CASSAGVAEAFF. The CDR3 DNA is TGTGCCAGCAGTGCAGGGGTGGCAGAAGCTTTCTTT.